The 13 T cell receptor beta chains below come from one sample, sequenced in a study of CD8 T cells in Susac syndrome. After extraction with the RNeasy kit, roughly 0.45 to 1 ug of the RNA was reverse transcribed using random hexamers. TCRdb itself ran the immunoSEQ multiplex PCR reads through MiXCR, one entry per CDR3 protein. This table has 110,000 or so distinct CDR3 sequences, roughly 92% appearing once. Sequencing was carried out using CD8+ T cells from PBMCs. These receptor sequences come from a human donor in good health.

The chain couples TRBV7-2 to TRBJ2-2; 9 bases are shared with TRBD1. From germline, CDR1 is SGHTA and CDR2 FQGNSA. J was trimmed by 3 bases and V by 4 bases; bases with no gene match: 6. The CDR3 is 16 residues long. CDR3 DNA: TGTGCCAGCAGCTCAGCAGGACAGGGGTACACCGGGGAGCTGTTTTTT. The encoded protein is CASSSAGQGYTGELFF.

The chain combines TRBV29-1 with TRBJ2-4; D possibly uses TRBD1 or TRBD2 (5 bases each). CDR1 is SQVTM, CDR2 ANQGSEA, per germline. The CDR3 has 15 amino acids. Trimming pared 4 bases from V and 0 bases from J, leaving 13 bases between. The CDR3 sequence is CSVVGAALAKNIQYF. The CDR3 nucleotides read TGCAGCGTTGTCGGGGCAGCTCTAGCCAAAAACATTCAGTACTTC.

V gene TRBV29-1 combines with J gene TRBJ2-5, with D possibly being TRBD2 (6 bases). V was trimmed by 5 bases and J by 3 bases, leaving 13 bases between them. CDR1 SQVTM and CDR2 ANQGSEA come from the germline V gene. This CDR3 spans 13 amino acids. The CDR3 DNA is TGCAGCGTTCCCCATCAGCGGGAAGAGACCCAGTACTTC. Translated: CSVPHQREETQYF.

The V gene is TRBV7-3, the J gene TRBJ1-2, with 9 bases aligning to TRBD1. The germline CDR1 and CDR2 sequences are SGHTA and FQGTGA. V dropped 2 bases and J dropped 5; count of bases not matched to a gene: 18. The CDR3 is 19 residues long. CDR3 coding DNA: TGTGCCAGCAGCTTATTGAGGGGGACAGGGTCTGAACAATGGTATGGCTACACCTTC. It is translated as CASSLLRGTGSEQWYGYTF.

CDR3 sequence (DNA): TGTGCCAGTAGTATTAATAGACAGTCCGGGGAGCTGTTTTTT. It encodes CASSINRQSGELFF. The rearrangement joins TRBV19 to TRBJ2-2; a weak D match, TRBD1 (5 bases). CDR1 and CDR2 (germline): LNHDA, SQIVND (reference sequence). V was trimmed by 3 bases and J by 6 bases, leaving 11 bases between them. The CDR3 runs to 14 residues.

V usage is TRBV4-1 and J usage is TRBJ2-1; 11 bases map to TRBD1. The CDR3 runs 15 residues. From germline, CDR1 is MGHRA and CDR2 YSYEKL. The ends lost 1 base at V and 8 bases at J; junction bases unmatched: 4. For the CDR3, the DNA is TGCGCCAGCAGCCAAGTGGACAGGGGGCCCTATGAGCAGTTCTTC. This sequence encodes CASSQVDRGPYEQFF.

The chain joins TRBV20-1 to TRBJ2-2, with TRBD2 matching over 7 bases. Germline CDR1 and CDR2: DFQATT and SNEGSKA (reference sequence). This CDR3 is 18 amino acids long. V was pared by 0 bases and J by 6 bases, with 16 bases of the junction left unmatched. The CDR3 region has the DNA TGCAGTGCTAGAGATGGGGGGGGACGGGAGCAGGTTCCCGGGGAGCTGTTTTTT. This codes for CSARDGGGREQVPGELFF.

In its sample, this clonotype was seen once. The chain combines TRBV7-2 with TRBJ1-2, with D possibly TRBD1 on 5 matching bases. Trimming cost V 3 bases and J 4 bases, with 9 bases left between them. Germline loops: CDR1 SGHTA, CDR2 FQGNSA. CDR3 length: 13 amino acids. The CDR3: CASSFGQSYGYTF. The CDR3 DNA follows: TGTGCCAGCAGCTTCGGACAAAGCTATGGCTACACCTTC.

This clonotype appeared a few times. The J gene is TRBJ2-7, the V gene TRBV7-9, with unresolved D. Germline assignment: CDR1 SEHNR and CDR2 FQNEAQ (reference sequence). This CDR3 comprises 11 residues. V lost 5 bases and J lost 0, with 2 bases in between. CDR3 sequence: CASSPSYEQYF. The DNA for the CDR3 is TGTGCCAGCAGCCCCTCCTACGAGCAGTACTTC. Full variable domain (missing parts from reference TRBV7-9 and TRBJ2-7): DTGVSQNPRHKITKRGQNVTFRCDPISEHNRLYWYRQTLGQGPEFLTYFQNEAQLEKSRLLSDRFSAERPKGSFSTLEIQRTEQGDSAMYLCASSPSYEQYFGPGTRLTVT.

The J gene is TRBJ2-1, the V gene TRBV19; perhaps TRBD2 as D (6 bases). This CDR3 is 15 amino acids long. The V end was cut by 3 bases, the J end by 7 bases, with 16 bases between. Germline V gives CDR1 LNHDA, CDR2 SQIVND (reference sequence). The CDR3 loop is CASSILTGESNEQFF. As DNA, the CDR3 is TGTGCCAGTAGTATTCTCACGGGAGAAAGTAATGAGCAGTTCTTC.

The chain is built from TRBV2 and TRBJ2-7; 11 positions match TRBD1. The CDR3 is 16 residues long. J lost 6 bases, V lost 5 bases, and 12 bases had no gene match. CDR1 and CDR2 from the germline V gene are SNHLY and FYNNEI. CDR3 amino acids: CASSFKTGTGGIEQYF. CDR3 nucleotides: TGTGCCAGCAGTTTTAAGACCGGGACAGGGGGAATCGAGCAGTACTTC.

This chain joins TRBV4-2 and TRBJ1-5, with a tentative D call TRBD1 (6 bases). The CDR3 extends over 14 amino acids. The V gene lost 5 bases and the J gene lost 3 bases, with 11 bases spanning the gap. Per germline, CDR1 LGHNA and CDR2 YNFKEQ. The CDR3 region is CASSKGGNNQPQHF. Here the CDR3 DNA reads TGTGCCAGCAGCAAAGGGGGGAACAATCAGCCCCAGCATTTT.

The rearrangement links TRBV27 to TRBJ1-5; no clear D gene. The V gene's germline CDR1 is MNHEY and CDR2 SMNVEV (reference sequence). CDR3 length equals 11 residues. Trimming pared 3 bases from V and 5 bases from J, leaving 2 bases between. The CDR3 sequence is CASSFDQPQHF. Here the CDR3 DNA reads TGTGCCAGCAGTTTTGATCAGCCCCAGCATTTT.